One sample yielded the 23 T cell receptor beta chains listed below, sequenced in a study of blood T cell repertoires in COVID-19. TCRdb's table, derived via immunoSEQ multiplex PCR, lists solely in-frame clones and lacks some. The table has 370,000 or so clones, 87% seen once. The sequenced sample was PBMCs or T cells enriched from blood (not recorded which). The receptors shown here come from a man younger than 45 who had recovered from COVID-19.

The rearrangement links TRBV5-4 to TRBJ1-6, with 9 bases fitting TRBD1. V trimming: 4 bases; J trimming: 11 bases; junction bases outside the gene matches: 16. The CDR3 contains 17 residues. Germline CDR1 is SGHNT and CDR2 is YYREEE (reference sequence). CDR3 residues: CASSPVFSGTGKTPLHF. CDR3 bases: TGTGCCAGCAGCCCCGTCTTTAGTGGGACAGGGAAGACACCCCTCCACTTT.

This clone was seen only once. The chain uses TRBV19 and TRBJ1-2, with unresolved D. From germline, CDR1 is LNHDA and CDR2 SQIVND (reference sequence). V lost 4 bases to trimming and J lost 7 bases, with 19 bases between them. The CDR3 loop spans 15 amino acids. The CDR3 nucleotides are TGTGCCAGTAGTAAAGAGTACCCGGGGAGCGGTGGCTACACCTTC. The encoded protein is CASSKEYPGSGGYTF.

The chain uses TRBV18 and TRBJ2-2; weak D call: TRBD1 (5 bases). The V end lost 1 base, the J end lost 2 bases, and 8 bases lay between the germline ends. Germline CDR1 KGHSH, CDR2 LQKENI. CDR3 length: 15 amino acids. CDR3 region: CASSPLTDNTGELFF. As DNA, the CDR3 is TGTGCCAGCTCACCACTGACAGACAACACCGGGGAGCTGTTTTTT.

The V and J genes are TRBV4-1 and TRBJ2-2; D gene ambiguous. The CDR3 runs to 14 residues. Germline values: CDR1 MGHRA, CDR2 YSYEKL. Trimming took off 0 bases at V and 2 bases at J, with 4 bases between the two ends. CDR3 amino acids: CASSQDPNTGELFF. The CDR3 region has the DNA TGCGCCAGCAGCCAAGACCCTAACACCGGGGAGCTGTTTTTT.

The chain carries TRBV6-6 and TRBJ1-1; maybe TRBD1 (6 bases). The CDR3 is 14 amino acids. The V end lost 7 bases, the J end lost 10 bases, and 22 bases lay between the germline ends. CDR1 and CDR2 from the germline V gene are MNHNY and SVGAGI (reference sequence). The CDR3 region is CASKPPTGTWAAFF. CDR3 sequence (DNA): TGTGCCAGCAAACCGCCCACAGGGACGTGGGCAGCTTTCTTT.

The chain joins TRBV5-4 to TRBJ1-2, with D possibly being TRBD1 (5 bases). V was shortened by 3 bases and J by 1 base, with 19 bases between the two germline ends. The length of the CDR3 is 17 residues. Germline V gene sequence: CDR1 SGHNT, CDR2 YYREEE (reference sequence). CDR3 protein: CASSSGDSGAINYGYTF. The CDR3 nucleotides are TGTGCCAGCAGCTCGGGGGATTCGGGTGCCATTAACTATGGCTACACCTTC.

The rearrangement joins TRBV12-5 to TRBJ1-4; no clear D gene. Germline V gene data show CDR1 as LGHNT and CDR2 as FRNRAP. The CDR3 is made up of 14 amino acids. V was pared by 0 bases and J by 7 bases, with 9 bases between. As DNA, the CDR3 is TGTGCTAGTGGTTTGGTACCGGGTGGTGAAAAACTGTTTTTT. This codes for CASGLVPGGEKLFF. Together with reference TRBV12-5 and TRBJ1-4, the CDR3 gives the full variable domain: DARVTQTPRHKVTEMGQEVTMRCQPILGHNTVFWYRQTMMQGLELLAYFRNRAPLDDSGMPKDRFSAEMPDATLATLKIQPSEPRDSAVYFCASGLVPGGEKLFFGSGTQLSVL.

The chain combines TRBV3-1 (or the pseudogene TRBV3-2) with TRBJ1-2; maybe TRBD1 (5 bases). Germline V gives CDR1 LGHDT, CDR2 YNNKEL (reference sequence). The CDR3 sequence is 16 residues long. V was trimmed by 1 base and J by 0 bases, leaving 12 bases between them. The DNA for the CDR3 is TGTGCCAGCAGCCAAGTGGGGGGTCCAGCTAACTATGGCTACACCTTC. It translates to CASSQVGGPANYGYTF.

The rearrangement joins TRBV11-3 to TRBJ2-2, with D maybe TRBD2 (6 bases). Germline assignment: CDR1 SGHNT and CDR2 YENEEA. This CDR3 has 17 residues. The V gene lost 1 base and the J gene lost 5 bases, with 17 bases spanning the gap. The chain's CDR3 is CASSLGFTRGLTGELFF. Here the CDR3 DNA reads TGTGCCAGCAGCTTAGGGTTCACGCGGGGCCTAACCGGGGAGCTGTTTTTT.

V and J are TRBV27 and TRBJ1-2; a possible D gene is TRBD1 (6 bases). Trimming pared 5 bases from V and 0 bases from J, leaving 7 bases between. This CDR3 region has 13 residues. CDR1 is MNHEY and CDR2 is SMNVEV in the germline V gene (reference sequence). CDR3 sequence reads: CASSTGSNYGYTF. Written as DNA, the CDR3 is TGTGCCAGCAGTACAGGGTCTAACTATGGCTACACCTTC.

The table lists this clone with a few counts. The rearrangement uses TRBV10-2 and TRBJ1-1; no firm D call. This CDR3 contains 12 residues. Looked up from germline, CDR1 is WSHSY and CDR2 is SAAADI. Trimming shortened V by 4 bases and J by 1 base, and 4 bases separated the two germline ends. The CDR3 sequence is CASSVENTEAFF. For the CDR3, the DNA is TGCGCCAGCAGTGTAGAGAACACTGAAGCTTTCTTT.

The DNA of the CDR3 is TGTGCCAGCAGCCGCACCCTTACTAGTCACCAAGAGACCCAGTACTTC. It codes for CASSRTLTSHQETQYF. This chain connects TRBV27 to TRBJ2-5, with D possibly TRBD2 on 5 matching bases. V was pared by 6 bases and J by 0 bases, with 17 bases between. The CDR3 runs to 16 residues. CDR1 MNHEY and CDR2 SMNVEV come from the germline V gene (reference sequence).

CDR3 DNA: TGTGCCAGCAGTAGCGGGGGGGCCGAGCAGTACTTC. It is translated as CASSSGGAEQYF. The chain joins TRBV6-6 to TRBJ2-7; 10 bases match TRBD2. Germline CDR1 and CDR2: MNHNY and SVGAGI (reference sequence). J was trimmed by 6 bases and V by 5 bases; bases with no gene match: 1. This CDR3 contains 12 residues.

The rearrangement uses TRBV3-1 (or the pseudogene TRBV3-2) and TRBJ2-6; D may be TRBD1 (5 bases). CDR1 and CDR2 (germline): LGHDT, YNNKEL (reference sequence). This CDR3 region has 14 residues. V dropped 4 bases and J dropped 2 bases, with 6 bases sitting between them. CDR3 in DNA: TGTGCCAGCAGCCCCAGGGCTGGGGCCAACGTCCTGACTTTC. Translation gives CASSPRAGANVLTF.

This clone has just one count. This chain connects TRBV14 to TRBJ2-1; 10 bases fit TRBD2. This CDR3 is 17 amino acids long. Germline V gene data show CDR1 as SGHDN and CDR2 as FVKESK. Trimming cost V 5 bases and J 9 bases; bases outside gene matches: 16. The CDR3 reads CASSSSLSGGLRSEQFF. The CDR3 bases are TGTGCCAGCAGCTCCTCCCTTAGCGGGGGGCTACGCAGTGAGCAGTTCTTC.

This clone has only one observation. The chain carries TRBV28 and TRBJ1-4; D gene unclear. Per germline, CDR1 MDHEN and CDR2 SYDVKM. The CDR3 is 11 amino acids. V lost 3 bases and J 7 bases, leaving 3 bases between the germline ends. The CDR3 loop is CASSFLEKLFF. The CDR3 coding sequence is TGTGCCAGCAGTTTCCTTGAAAAACTGTTTTTT.

This clone was observed a handful of times. As DNA, the CDR3 is TGTGCCAGCAGCTTAGGACAGGGGGCCTTCTCTGGAAACACCATATATTTT. The encoded protein is CASSLGQGAFSGNTIYF. The V and J genes are TRBV7-9 and TRBJ1-3; 10 bases agree with TRBD1. From germline, CDR1 is SEHNR and CDR2 FQNEAQ (reference sequence). V gave up 1 base and J gave up 0 bases; unmatched junction bases: 3. The CDR3 runs to 17 residues.

The chain links TRBV5-4 to TRBJ2-5; 8 bases are shared with TRBD1. The CDR3 has 15 amino acids. The V segment lost 2 bases and the J segment 5 bases; nucleotides outside the gene matches: 8. Germline V gene lookup returns CDR1 SGHNT and CDR2 YYREEE (reference sequence). The CDR3: CASSFNDRGWETQYF. CDR3 coding DNA: TGTGCCAGCAGCTTCAACGACAGGGGTTGGGAGACCCAGTACTTC. The full variable domain, completed using reference TRBV5-4 and TRBJ2-5, is ETGVTQSPTHLIKTRGQQVTLRCSSQSGHNTVSWYQQALGQGPQFIFQYYREEENGRGNFPPRFSGLQFPNYSSELNVNALELDDSALYLCASSFNDRGWETQYFGPGTRLLVL.

This chain uses TRBV6-5 with TRBJ1-2; D is possibly TRBD1 (6 bases). The CDR3 totals 15 residues. V was shortened by 3 bases and J by 4 bases, with 15 bases between the two germline ends. Germline-derived CDR1 and CDR2 are MNHEY and SVGAGI. In DNA, the CDR3 is TGTGCCAGCAGTTATCGGGCAGGGGTAGGCTATGGCTACACCTTC. Translation gives CASSYRAGVGYGYTF.

The V and J genes are TRBV30 and TRBJ2-1; 7 bases line up with TRBD1. The trim removed 2 bases at V and 5 bases at J, leaving 6 bases unmatched. Germline V gene data show CDR1 as GTSNPN and CDR2 as SVGIG (reference sequence). The CDR3 extends over 14 amino acids. The CDR3 protein is CAWSSTGLDNEQFF. The CDR3 coding sequence is TGTGCCTGGAGTTCGACAGGGTTGGACAATGAGCAGTTCTTC.

The count of this clone is one. The chain couples TRBV6-2 or TRBV6-3 to TRBJ1-2; possibly TRBD1 for D (5 bases). This CDR3 spans 19 amino acids. Germline assignment: CDR1 MNHEY and CDR2 SVGEGT. The ends were cut back, 0 bases at V and 0 bases at J, with 20 bases in the middle. DNA for the CDR3: TGTGCCAGCAGTTACTCGCTGTCCAGGGCCAGGGCTTCTAACTATGGCTACACCTTC. As protein: CASSYSLSRARASNYGYTF.

V and J are TRBV7-9 and TRBJ1-1; perhaps TRBD1 as D (5 bases). The CDR3 length is 12 residues. V was cut by 11 bases and J by 2 bases, with 12 bases left in between. Germline values: CDR1 SEHNR, CDR2 FQNEAQ (reference sequence). CDR3 bases: TGTGCCCTATCAAGGGGTAACACTGAAGCTTTCTTT. Translation gives CALSRGNTEAFF.

This chain uses TRBV15 with TRBJ1-2, with D possibly TRBD1 on 5 matching bases. Germline values: CDR1 LNHNV, CDR2 YYDKDF (reference sequence). Trimming removed 3 bases at V and 5 bases at J, with 13 bases between. This CDR3 comprises 14 residues. CDR3: CATSSGQDLYGYTF. The DNA of the CDR3 is TGTGCCACCAGCAGCGGACAAGATCTGTATGGCTACACCTTC.